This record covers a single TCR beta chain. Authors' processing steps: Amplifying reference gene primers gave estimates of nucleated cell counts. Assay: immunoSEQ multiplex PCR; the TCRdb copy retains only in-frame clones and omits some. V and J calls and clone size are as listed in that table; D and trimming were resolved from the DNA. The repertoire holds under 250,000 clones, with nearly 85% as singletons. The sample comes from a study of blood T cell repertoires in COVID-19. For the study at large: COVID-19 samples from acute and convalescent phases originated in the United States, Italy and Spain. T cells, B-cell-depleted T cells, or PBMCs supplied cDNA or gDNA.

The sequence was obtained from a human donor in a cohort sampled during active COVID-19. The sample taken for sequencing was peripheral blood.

The CDR3 loop reads CASSSGLVASGETQYF. CDR3 in DNA: TGTGCCAGCAGCTCCGGTTTGGTCGCGTCGGGAGAGACCCAGTACTTC. V is TRBV5-4 and J is TRBJ2-5; no clear D gene. This CDR3 comprises 16 residues. Germline V gives CDR1 SGHNT, CDR2 YYREEE (reference sequence). Trimming stripped 3 bases from V and 4 bases from J, with 19 bases between. Filled out from reference TRBV5-4 and TRBJ2-5, the complete variable domain reads ETGVTQSPTHLIKTRGQQVTLRCSSQSGHNTVSWYQQALGQGPQFIFQYYREEENGRGNFPPRFSGLQFPNYSSELNVNALELDDSALYLCASSSGLVASGETQYFGPGTRLLVL.